The 4 T cell receptor beta chains below all came from one sample that was sequenced in a study of OX40 agonist ivuxolimab in advanced cancers. Assay: immunoSEQ multiplex PCR; the TCRdb copy retains only in-frame clones and omits some. The top ten clones hold over 0.25% of a sample with tens of thousands of clones, nearly 90% of them seen once. The sample here was CD4+ or CD8+ T cells sorted from blood, taken in a trial of the OX40 agonist ivuxolimab. The receptor set was obtained from an adult with an advanced solid tumor such as melanoma, head and neck, liver or kidney cancer.

This rearrangement joins TRBV29-1 to TRBJ1-4, with unresolved D. V was pared by 5 bases and J by 0 bases, with 10 bases between. There are 14 residues in the CDR3. Germline assignment: CDR1 SQVTM and CDR2 ANQGSEA. CDR3 in DNA: TGCAGCGTTAGCCTGGTTGCAACTAATGAAAAACTGTTTTTT. Residues: CSVSLVATNEKLFF.

The chain joins TRBV4-2 to TRBJ2-3; the D gene could be TRBD1 or TRBD2 (5 bases each). This CDR3 is built from 17 residues. Germline CDR1 reads LGHNA; CDR2 reads YNFKEQ. Trimming pared 4 bases from V and 3 bases from J, leaving 20 bases between. The CDR3 here is CASSRETGLEGTDTQYF. The CDR3 bases are TGTGCCAGCAGCCGAGAGACCGGGTTAGAGGGGACAGATACGCAGTATTTT.

The chain couples TRBV7-8 to TRBJ1-4; TRBD1 matches at 7 bases. The junction had 14 bases not matched to a gene; V was cut back by 0 bases and J by 1 base. The CDR3 runs 20 residues. Germline V gene sequence: CDR1 SGHVS, CDR2 FQNEAQ. Here the CDR3 DNA reads TGTGCCAGCAGCTTAGCCCCAACGGCAGGGGGATTCGGAACTAATGAAAAACTGTTTTTT. This translates into CASSLAPTAGGFGTNEKLFF.

The chain has TRBV19 and TRBJ2-1; TRBD1 agrees at 9 bases. Germline loops: CDR1 LNHDA, CDR2 SQIVND (reference sequence). Trimming took 3 bases from V and 7 from J; bases not matched to a gene: 1. The CDR3 loop spans 13 amino acids. The CDR3 DNA reads TGTGCCAGTAGTATGGGGACAGGGAATGAGCAGTTCTTC. It is translated as CASSMGTGNEQFF.